The present T cell receptor beta chain was sequenced within a study of cytomegalovirus exposure and HLA in healthy donors. Study information: Drawn from HLA-typed donors, approximately 86 million unique TCRs were held in an early data release.

A multiplex PCR was run with 60 Vbeta primers and 13 Jbeta primers. Methods used by the authors: Counted up in a later analysis, unique TCR beta chains came to 65 million to 80 million, with around 9.9 million shared. The method was immunoSEQ multiplex PCR; TCRdb's version includes in-frame clones alone and lacks a portion of them. The V and J calls and clone size come from that table; D and trimming were worked out from the DNA. The sample records around 140,000 clones, 70% to 80% being singletons. Whole-study findings and limits: An analysis was carried out later, and it reportedly showed fewer N-insertions in an Asian-associated ancestry cluster than the roughly 670-donor mean.

Germline CDR1 reads SGHRS; CDR2 reads YFSETQ. V lost 2 bases, J lost 6 bases, and 16 bases lay in between. The CDR3 covers 15 residues. On this clone itself: No antigen is known for it.

The chain recombines TRBV5-1 with TRBJ2-3; the D gene is possibly TRBD1 (6 bases). The sequencing input was PBMCs. This TCR was sampled from a female donor in good health and CMV-seropositive. As DNA, the CDR3 is TGCGCCAGCAGCTTATTTTCAGGGGTTGCCGATACGCAGTATTTT. Protein sequence: CASSLFSGVADTQYF.